This TCR beta chain was recovered during a study of PD-1 blockade in classical Hodgkin lymphoma. This clone was found once. The assay was immunoSEQ multiplex PCR, and TCRdb's table has in-frame clones only and misses some. Among 25,000 to 30,000 clones listed, around 80% were seen once. This CDR3 contains 13 residues. Trimming took off 3 bases at V and 1 base at J, with 6 bases between the two ends. The V gene's germline CDR1 is MNHEY and CDR2 SVGAGI. All patients experienced relapse after autologous stem cell transplantation, and brentuximab vedotin exposure was variable. Magnetic negative selection was used to purify CD4+ T cells from PBMCs that had been thawed.

The J gene is TRBJ1-2, the V gene TRBV6-5; D remains ambiguous. Sequencing was performed on CD4+ T cells from blood, taken at baseline. This receptor was obtained from a human donor with classical Hodgkin lymphoma. The DNA of the CDR3 is TGTGCCAGCAGTTATATGAGTAACTATGGCTACACCTTC. Translation: CASSYMSNYGYTF.